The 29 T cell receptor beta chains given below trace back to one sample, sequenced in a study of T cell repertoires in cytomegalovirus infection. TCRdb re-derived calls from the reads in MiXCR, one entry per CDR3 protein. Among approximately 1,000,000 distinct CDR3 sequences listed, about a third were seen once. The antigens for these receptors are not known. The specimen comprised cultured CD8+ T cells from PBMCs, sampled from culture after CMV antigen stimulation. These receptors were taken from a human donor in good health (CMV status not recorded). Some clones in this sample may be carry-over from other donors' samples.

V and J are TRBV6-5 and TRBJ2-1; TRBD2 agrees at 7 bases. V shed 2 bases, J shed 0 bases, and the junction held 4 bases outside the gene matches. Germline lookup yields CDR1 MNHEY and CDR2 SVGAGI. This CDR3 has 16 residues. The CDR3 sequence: CASSYGGGGSYNEQFF. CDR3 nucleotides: TGTGCCAGCAGTTACGGGGGGGGGGGCTCCTACAATGAGCAGTTCTTC.

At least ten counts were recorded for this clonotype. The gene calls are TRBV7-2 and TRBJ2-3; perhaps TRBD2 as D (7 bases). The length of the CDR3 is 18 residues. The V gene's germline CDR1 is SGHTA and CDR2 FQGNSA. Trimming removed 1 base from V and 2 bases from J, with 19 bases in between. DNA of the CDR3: TGTGCCAGCAGCTTAGAGGGGGGGGACTTACTGTACACAGATACGCAGTATTTT. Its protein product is CASSLEGGDLLYTDTQYF. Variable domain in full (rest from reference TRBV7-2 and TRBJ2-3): GAGVSQSPSNKVTEKGKDVELRCDPISGHTALYWYRQSLGQGLEFLIYFQGNSAPDKSGLPSDRFSAERTGGSVSTLTIQRTQQEDSAVYLCASSLEGGDLLYTDTQYFGPGTRLTVL.

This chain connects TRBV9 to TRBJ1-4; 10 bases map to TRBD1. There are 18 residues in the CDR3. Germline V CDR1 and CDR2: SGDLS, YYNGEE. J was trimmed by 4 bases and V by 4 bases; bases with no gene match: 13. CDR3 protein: CASSPGQGRSGVNEKLFF. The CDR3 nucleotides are TGTGCCAGCAGCCCGGGACAGGGGAGGAGCGGGGTTAATGAAAAACTGTTTTTT.

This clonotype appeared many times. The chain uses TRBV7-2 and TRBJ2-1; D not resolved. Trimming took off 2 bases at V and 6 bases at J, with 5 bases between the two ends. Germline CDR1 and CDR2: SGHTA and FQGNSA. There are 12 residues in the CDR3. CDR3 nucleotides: TGTGCCAGCAGCTTAAGGATCAATGAGCAGTTCTTC. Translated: CASSLRINEQFF.

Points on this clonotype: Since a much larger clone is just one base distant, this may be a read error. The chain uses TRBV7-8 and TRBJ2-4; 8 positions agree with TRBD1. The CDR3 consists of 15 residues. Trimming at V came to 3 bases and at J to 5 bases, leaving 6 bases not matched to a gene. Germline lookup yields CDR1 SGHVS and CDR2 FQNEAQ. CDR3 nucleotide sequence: TGTGCCAGCAGCTTCCGGACAGGGACCGAAAACATTCAGTACTTC. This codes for CASSFRTGTENIQYF.

This CDR3 reads CSARGPGGRYNEQFF. The CDR3, as DNA: TGCAGTGCTAGGGGACCAGGGGGCAGGTACAATGAGCAGTTCTTC. The chain couples TRBV20-1 to TRBJ2-1, with 8 bases lining up with TRBD1. V dropped 3 bases and J dropped 4; count of bases not matched to a gene: 8. Looked up from germline, CDR1 is DFQATT and CDR2 is SNEGSKA (reference sequence). The CDR3 is made up of 15 amino acids.

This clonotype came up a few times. The chain's CDR3 is CASSLGNYGELAFF. CDR3 sequence (DNA): TGTGCCAGCAGCTTGGGTAATTATGGGGAACTAGCTTTCTTT. This rearrangement joins TRBV7-2 to TRBJ1-1; no clear D. Germline V gene sequence: CDR1 SGHTA, CDR2 FQGNSA. The CDR3 runs 14 residues. V was shortened by 3 bases and J by 10 bases, with 18 bases between the two germline ends.

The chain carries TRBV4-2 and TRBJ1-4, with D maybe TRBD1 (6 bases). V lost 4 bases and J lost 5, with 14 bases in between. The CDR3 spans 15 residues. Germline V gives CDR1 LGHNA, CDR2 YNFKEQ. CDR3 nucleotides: TGTGCCAGCAGCCCGGTGGGGGGCTTAAATGAAAAACTGTTTTTT. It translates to CASSPVGGLNEKLFF.

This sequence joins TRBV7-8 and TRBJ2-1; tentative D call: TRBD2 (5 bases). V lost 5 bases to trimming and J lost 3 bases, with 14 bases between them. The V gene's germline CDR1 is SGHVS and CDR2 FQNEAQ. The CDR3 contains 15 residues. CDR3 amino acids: CASSTEVGSYNEQFF. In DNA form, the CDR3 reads TGTGCCAGCAGCACCGAGGTTGGGAGCTACAATGAGCAGTTCTTC.

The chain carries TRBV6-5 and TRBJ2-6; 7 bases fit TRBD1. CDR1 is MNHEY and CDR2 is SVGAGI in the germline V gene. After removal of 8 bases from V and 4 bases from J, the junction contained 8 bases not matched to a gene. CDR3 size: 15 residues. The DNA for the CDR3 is TGTGCCAGCGGCCCGACAGGGTACGGGGCCAACGTCCTGACTTTC. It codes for CASGPTGYGANVLTF.

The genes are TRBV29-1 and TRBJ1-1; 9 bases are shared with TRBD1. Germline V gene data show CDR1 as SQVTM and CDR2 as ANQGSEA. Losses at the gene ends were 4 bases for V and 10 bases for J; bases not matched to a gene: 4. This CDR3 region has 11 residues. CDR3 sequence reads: CSVVWDRAAFF. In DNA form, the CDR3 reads TGCAGCGTTGTCTGGGACAGGGCAGCTTTCTTT.

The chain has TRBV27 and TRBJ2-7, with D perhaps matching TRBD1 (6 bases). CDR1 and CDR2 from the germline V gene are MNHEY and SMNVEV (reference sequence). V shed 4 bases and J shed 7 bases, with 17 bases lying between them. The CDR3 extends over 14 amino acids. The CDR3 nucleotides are TGTGCCAGCAGTTCCAGGGGACCTCTCGGGGAGCAGTACTTC. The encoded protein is CASSSRGPLGEQYF.

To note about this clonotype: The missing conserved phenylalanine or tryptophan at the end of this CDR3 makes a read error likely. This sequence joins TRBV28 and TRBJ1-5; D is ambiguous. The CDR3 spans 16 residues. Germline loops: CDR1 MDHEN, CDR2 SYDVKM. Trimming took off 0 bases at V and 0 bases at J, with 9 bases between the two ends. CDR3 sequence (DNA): TGTGCCAGCAGTTTATGGGCAGGTGATAGCAATCAGCCCCAGCATCTT. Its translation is CASSLWAGDSNQPQHL.

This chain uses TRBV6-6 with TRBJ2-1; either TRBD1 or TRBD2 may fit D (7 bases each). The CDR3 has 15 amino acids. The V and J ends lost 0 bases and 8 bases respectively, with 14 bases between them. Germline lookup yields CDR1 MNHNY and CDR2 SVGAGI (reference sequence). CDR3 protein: CASSYSGRGRDEQFF. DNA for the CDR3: TGTGCCAGCAGTTACTCGGGGAGGGGGCGGGATGAGCAGTTCTTC.

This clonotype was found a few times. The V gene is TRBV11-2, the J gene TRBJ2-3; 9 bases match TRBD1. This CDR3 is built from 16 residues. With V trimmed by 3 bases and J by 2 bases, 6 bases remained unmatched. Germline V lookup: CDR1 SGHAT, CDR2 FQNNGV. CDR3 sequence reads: CASSFAGTGSTDTQYF. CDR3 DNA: TGTGCCAGCAGCTTCGCCGGGACAGGGTCCACAGATACGCAGTATTTT.

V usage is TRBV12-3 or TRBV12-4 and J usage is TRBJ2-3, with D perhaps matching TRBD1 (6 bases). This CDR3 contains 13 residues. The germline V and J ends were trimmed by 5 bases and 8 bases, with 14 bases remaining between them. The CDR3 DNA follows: TGTGCCAGCAGTCCCGTCGAGGGGGTTACGCAGTATTTT. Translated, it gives CASSPVEGVTQYF.

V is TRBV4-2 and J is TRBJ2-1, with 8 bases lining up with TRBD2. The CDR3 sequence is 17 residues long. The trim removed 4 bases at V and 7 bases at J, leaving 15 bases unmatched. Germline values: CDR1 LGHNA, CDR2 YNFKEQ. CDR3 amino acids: CASSPGPLAGGINEQFF. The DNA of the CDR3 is TGTGCCAGCAGCCCCGGTCCCCTGGCGGGGGGAATTAATGAGCAGTTCTTC.

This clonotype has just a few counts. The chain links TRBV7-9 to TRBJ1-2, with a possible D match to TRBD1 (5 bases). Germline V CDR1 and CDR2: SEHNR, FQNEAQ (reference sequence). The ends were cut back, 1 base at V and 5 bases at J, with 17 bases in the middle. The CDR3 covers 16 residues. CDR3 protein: CASSLVHQQAIYGYTF. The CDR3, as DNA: TGTGCCAGCAGCTTAGTTCATCAACAGGCTATTTATGGCTACACCTTC.

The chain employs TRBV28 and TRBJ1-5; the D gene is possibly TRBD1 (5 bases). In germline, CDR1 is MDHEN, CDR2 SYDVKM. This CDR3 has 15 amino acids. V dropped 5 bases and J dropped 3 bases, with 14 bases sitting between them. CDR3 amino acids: CASSPALGVNQPQHF. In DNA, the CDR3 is TGTGCCAGCAGTCCAGCTTTGGGGGTCAATCAGCCCCAGCATTTT.

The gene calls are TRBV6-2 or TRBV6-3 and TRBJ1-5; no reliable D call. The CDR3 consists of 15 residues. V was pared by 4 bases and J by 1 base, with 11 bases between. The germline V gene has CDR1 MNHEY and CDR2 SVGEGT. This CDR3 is CASSFPTPSNQPQHF. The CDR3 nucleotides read TGTGCCAGCAGTTTCCCGACACCCAGCAATCAGCCCCAGCATTTT.

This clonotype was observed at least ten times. CDR3 residues: CASRPGQGLNYGYTF. As DNA, the CDR3 is TGTGCCAGCAGGCCGGGACAGGGCTTAAACTATGGCTACACCTTC. This sequence joins TRBV6-1 and TRBJ1-2, with TRBD1 matching 9 bases. With V trimmed by 6 bases and J by 2 bases, 7 bases remained unmatched. CDR3 length equals 15 residues. Germline V gives CDR1 MNHNS, CDR2 SASEGT.

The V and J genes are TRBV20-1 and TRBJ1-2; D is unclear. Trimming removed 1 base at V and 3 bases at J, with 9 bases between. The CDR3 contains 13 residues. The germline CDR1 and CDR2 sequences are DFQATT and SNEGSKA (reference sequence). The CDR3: CSARGLQDYGYTF. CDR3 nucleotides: TGCAGTGCTAGAGGTCTCCAGGACTATGGCTACACCTTC.

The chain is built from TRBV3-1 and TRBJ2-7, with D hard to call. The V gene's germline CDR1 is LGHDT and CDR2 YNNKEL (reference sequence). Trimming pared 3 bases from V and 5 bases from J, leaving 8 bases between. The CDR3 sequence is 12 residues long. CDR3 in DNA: TGTGCCAGCAGCCAGGCTATGGACGAGCAGTACTTC. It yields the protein CASSQAMDEQYF.

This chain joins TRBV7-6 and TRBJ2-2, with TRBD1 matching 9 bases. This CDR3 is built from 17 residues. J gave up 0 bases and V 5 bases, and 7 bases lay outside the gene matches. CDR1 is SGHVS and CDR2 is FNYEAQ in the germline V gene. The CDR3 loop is CASSLGQGPSNTGELFF. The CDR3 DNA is TGTGCCAGCAGCCTAGGACAGGGGCCCTCGAACACCGGGGAGCTGTTTTTT. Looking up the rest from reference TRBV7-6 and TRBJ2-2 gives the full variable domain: GAGVSQSPRYKVTKRGQDVALRCDPISGHVSLYWYRQALGQGPEFLTYFNYEAQQDKSGLPNDRFSAERPEGSISTLTIQRTEQRDSAMYRCASSLGQGPSNTGELFFGEGSRLTVL.

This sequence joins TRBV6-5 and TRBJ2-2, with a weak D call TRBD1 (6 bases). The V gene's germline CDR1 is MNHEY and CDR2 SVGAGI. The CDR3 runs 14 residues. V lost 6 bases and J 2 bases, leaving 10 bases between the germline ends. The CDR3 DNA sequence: TGTGCCAGCAGGCCCGGGACAAACACCGGGGAGCTGTTTTTT. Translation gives CASRPGTNTGELFF.

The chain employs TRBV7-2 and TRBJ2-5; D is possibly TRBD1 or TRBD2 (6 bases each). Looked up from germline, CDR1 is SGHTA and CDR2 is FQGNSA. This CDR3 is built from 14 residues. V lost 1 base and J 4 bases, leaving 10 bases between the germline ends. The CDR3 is CASSLGWGAETQYF. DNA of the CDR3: TGTGCCAGCAGCTTAGGGTGGGGGGCAGAGACCCAGTACTTC.

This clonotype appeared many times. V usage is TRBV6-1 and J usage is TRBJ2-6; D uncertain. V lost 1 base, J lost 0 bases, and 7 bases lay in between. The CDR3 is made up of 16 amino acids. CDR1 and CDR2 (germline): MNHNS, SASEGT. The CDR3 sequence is CASSEEGGSGANVLTF. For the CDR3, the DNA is TGTGCCAGCAGTGAAGAGGGCGGCTCTGGGGCCAACGTCCTGACTTTC.

CDR3 coding DNA: TGTGCCAGTAGTATAATGGCTGTGGGGGACTATAATTCACCCCTCCACTTT. Translation: CASSIMAVGDYNSPLHF. This chain uses TRBV19 with TRBJ1-6, with D possibly matching TRBD1 (5 bases). The CDR3 runs 17 residues. Germline lookup yields CDR1 LNHDA and CDR2 SQIVND (reference sequence). Trimming left V 2 bases short and J 3 bases short, with 14 bases between.

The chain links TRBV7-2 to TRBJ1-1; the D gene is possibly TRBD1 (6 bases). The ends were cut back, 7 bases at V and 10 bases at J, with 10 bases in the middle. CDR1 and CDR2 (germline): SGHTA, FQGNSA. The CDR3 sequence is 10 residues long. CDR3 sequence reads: CASISGVAFF. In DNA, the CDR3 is TGTGCCAGCATTTCAGGGGTAGCTTTCTTT.